One and the same sample provided the 6 T cell receptor beta chains below, sequenced in a study of PD-1 blockade in classical Hodgkin lymphoma. Time point here: newly diagnosed, previously untreated cHL patient sample. It was by magnetic negative selection that CD4+ T cells were purified from thawed PBMCs. Using immunoSEQ multiplex PCR, the repertoire was profiled, and TCRdb retains in-frame clones only, with some absent. The sample yields around 30,000 clones, 85% to 90% seen once. Sequenced input: CD4+ T cells from blood. The receptors stem from a human donor with classical Hodgkin lymphoma.

V is TRBV18 and J is TRBJ1-3; D uncertain. The ends were cut back, 6 bases at V and 6 bases at J, with 18 bases in the middle. Germline assignment: CDR1 KGHSH and CDR2 LQKENI. CDR3 size: 15 residues. CDR3 in amino acids: CASSPIIGVENTIYF. As DNA, the CDR3 is TGTGCCAGCTCCCCGATAATCGGTGTGGAAAACACCATATATTTT.

The chain employs TRBV6-5 and TRBJ2-7, with 7 bases identical to TRBD2. The CDR3 is made up of 16 amino acids. The V segment lost 0 bases and the J segment 2 bases; nucleotides outside the gene matches: 7. Germline V gene lookup returns CDR1 MNHEY and CDR2 SVGAGI. Here the CDR3 reads CASSYSGGRPTYEQYF. CDR3 sequence (DNA): TGTGCCAGCAGTTACTCGGGAGGGAGGCCAACCTACGAGCAGTACTTC.

The rearrangement joins TRBV9 to TRBJ2-2; a weak D match, TRBD1 (5 bases). V was cut by 0 bases and J by 2 bases, with 11 bases left in between. CDR1 and CDR2 (germline): SGDLS, YYNGEE. The CDR3 spans 16 residues. In DNA, the CDR3 is TGTGCCAGCAGCGTAGAGGCAGGGTATAACACCGGGGAGCTGTTTTTT. Translating gives CASSVEAGYNTGELFF. The entire variable domain, with the rest obtained from reference TRBV9 and TRBJ2-2, is as follows: DSGVTQTPKHLITATGQRVTLRCSPRSGDLSVYWYQQSLDQGLQFLIQYYNGEERAKGNILERFSAQQFPDLHSELNLSSLELGDSALYFCASSVEAGYNTGELFFGEGSRLTVL.

The chain carries TRBV10-3 and TRBJ2-7, with TRBD2 matching over 8 bases. The CDR3 is 13 amino acids. The J segment lost 6 bases and the V segment lost 5 bases, leaving 6 bases of the junction unmatched. Germline CDR1 is ENHRY and CDR2 is SYGVKD. In nucleotides, the CDR3 is TGTGCCATCAGTCTCTCAGCGGGAGCCGAGCAGTACTTC. This sequence encodes CAISLSAGAEQYF.

The rearrangement uses TRBV19 and TRBJ2-7; TRBD2 agrees at 8 bases. The trim removed 4 bases at V and 4 bases at J, leaving 9 bases unmatched. Germline loops: CDR1 LNHDA, CDR2 SQIVND (reference sequence). This CDR3 comprises 15 residues. The CDR3: CASSRSGLGGYEQYF. The CDR3 nucleotides read TGTGCCAGTAGTAGATCGGGACTAGGTGGGTACGAGCAGTACTTC.

The chain is built from TRBV7-2 and TRBJ2-1; 9 bases are a match to TRBD2. Trimming at V came to 3 bases and at J to 1 base, leaving 4 bases not matched to a gene. The CDR3 consists of 16 residues. From germline, CDR1 is SGHTA and CDR2 FQGNSA. The CDR3 DNA reads as TGTGCCAGCAGCTTTAGCGGGAGTGGGTCCTACAATGAGCAGTTCTTC. Its translation: CASSFSGSGSYNEQFF.